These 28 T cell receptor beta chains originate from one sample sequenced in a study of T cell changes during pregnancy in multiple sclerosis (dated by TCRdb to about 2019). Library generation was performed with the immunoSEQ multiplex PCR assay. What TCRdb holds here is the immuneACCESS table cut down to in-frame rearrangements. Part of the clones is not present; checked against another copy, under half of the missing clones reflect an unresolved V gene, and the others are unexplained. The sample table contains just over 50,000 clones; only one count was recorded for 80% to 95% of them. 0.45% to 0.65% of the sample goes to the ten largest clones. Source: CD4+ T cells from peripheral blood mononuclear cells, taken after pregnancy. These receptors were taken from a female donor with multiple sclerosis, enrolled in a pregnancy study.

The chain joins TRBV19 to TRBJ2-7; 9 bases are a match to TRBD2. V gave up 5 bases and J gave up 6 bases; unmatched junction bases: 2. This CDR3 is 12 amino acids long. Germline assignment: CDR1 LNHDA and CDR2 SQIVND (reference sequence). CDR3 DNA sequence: TGTGCCAGTAGTTTTAGCGGGGGCGAGCAGTACTTC. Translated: CASSFSGGEQYF.

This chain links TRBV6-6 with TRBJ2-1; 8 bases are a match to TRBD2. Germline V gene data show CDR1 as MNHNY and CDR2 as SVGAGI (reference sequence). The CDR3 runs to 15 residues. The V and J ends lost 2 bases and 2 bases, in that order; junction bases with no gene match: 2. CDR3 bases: TGTGCCAGCAGTTACGAGCGGGGGCCCTACAATGAGCAGTTCTTC. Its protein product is CASSYERGPYNEQFF.

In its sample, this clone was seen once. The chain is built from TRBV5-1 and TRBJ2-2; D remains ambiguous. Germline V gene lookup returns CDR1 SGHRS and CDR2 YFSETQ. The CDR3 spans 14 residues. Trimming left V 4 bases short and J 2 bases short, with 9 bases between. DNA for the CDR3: TGCGCCAGCAGCGAAAGAGTAAACACCGGGGAGCTGTTTTTT. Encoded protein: CASSERVNTGELFF.

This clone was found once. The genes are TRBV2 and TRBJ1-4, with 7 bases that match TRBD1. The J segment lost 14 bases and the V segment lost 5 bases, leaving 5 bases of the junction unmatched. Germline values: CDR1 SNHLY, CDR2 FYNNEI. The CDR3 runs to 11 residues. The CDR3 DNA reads TGTGCCAGCAGTCGGACAGGAAAGCTGTTTTTT. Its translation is CASSRTGKLFF.

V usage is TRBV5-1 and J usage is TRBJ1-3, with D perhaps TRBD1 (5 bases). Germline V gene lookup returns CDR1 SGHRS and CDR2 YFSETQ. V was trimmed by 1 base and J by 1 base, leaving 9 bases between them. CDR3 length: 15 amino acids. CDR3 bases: TGCGCCAGCAGCTTGACCGGGGGTTCTGGAAACACCATATATTTT. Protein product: CASSLTGGSGNTIYF.

In DNA, the CDR3 is TGTGCCAGCTCACCCCAGAGGGCTAGCGGGGGAGAGACCCAGTACTTC. Its translation: CASSPQRASGGETQYF. The chain couples TRBV18 to TRBJ2-5, with 10 bases fitting TRBD2. The CDR3 is 16 amino acids. Unmatched junction bases numbered 8, after V lost 3 bases and J lost 4 bases. The germline CDR1 and CDR2 sequences are KGHSH and LQKENI.

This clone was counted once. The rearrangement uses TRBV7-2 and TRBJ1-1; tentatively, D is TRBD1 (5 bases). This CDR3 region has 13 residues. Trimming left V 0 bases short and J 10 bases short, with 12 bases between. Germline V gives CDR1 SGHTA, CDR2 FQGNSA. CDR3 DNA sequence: TGTGCCAGCAGCTTAGCCGATGGGGCTCCAGCTTTCTTT. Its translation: CASSLADGAPAFF.

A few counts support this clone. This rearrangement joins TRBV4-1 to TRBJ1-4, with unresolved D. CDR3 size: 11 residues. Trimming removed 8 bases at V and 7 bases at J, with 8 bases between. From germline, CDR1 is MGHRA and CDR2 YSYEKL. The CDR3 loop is CASPRLEKLFF. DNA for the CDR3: TGCGCCAGCCCGAGACTTGAAAAACTGTTTTTT.

CDR3 amino acids: CASSPDSNPSEQYF. CDR3 nucleotide sequence: TGTGCCAGCAGCCCTGACTCCAATCCCTCCGAGCAGTACTTC. The J gene is TRBJ2-7, the V gene TRBV7-2; D not certain. Trimming pared 5 bases from V and 6 bases from J, leaving 17 bases between. The germline CDR1 and CDR2 sequences are SGHTA and FQGNSA. This CDR3 spans 14 amino acids.

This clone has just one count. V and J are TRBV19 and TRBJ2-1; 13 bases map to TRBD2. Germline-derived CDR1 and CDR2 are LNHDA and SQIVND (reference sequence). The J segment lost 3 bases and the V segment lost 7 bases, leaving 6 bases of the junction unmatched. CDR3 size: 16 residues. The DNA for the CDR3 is TGTGCCAGTAAAACTAGCGGGAGGGCCGGCTACAATGAGCAGTTCTTC. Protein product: CASKTSGRAGYNEQFF.

The CDR3 reads CASSYSGVRNEQFF. DNA of the CDR3: TGTGCCAGCAGTTACTCAGGGGTACGAAATGAGCAGTTCTTC. The rearrangement links TRBV6-6 to TRBJ2-1; TRBD1 is a possible D gene (5 bases). CDR3 length: 14 residues. CDR1 is MNHNY, CDR2 SVGAGI, per germline (reference sequence). Trimming took off 0 bases at V and 7 bases at J, with 10 bases between the two ends.

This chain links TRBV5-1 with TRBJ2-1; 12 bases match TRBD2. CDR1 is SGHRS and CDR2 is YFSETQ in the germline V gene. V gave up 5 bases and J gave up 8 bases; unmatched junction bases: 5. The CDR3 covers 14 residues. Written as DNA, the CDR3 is TGCGCCAGCAGTTCGACTAGCGGGAGCTATGAGCAGTTCTTC. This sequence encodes CASSSTSGSYEQFF.

CDR3 amino acids: CASSLGQAYYEQYF. CDR3 DNA: TGCGCCAGCAGCTTGGGACAGGCTTACTACGAGCAGTACTTC. The genes are TRBV5-1 and TRBJ2-7; weak D call: TRBD1 (6 bases). Trimming took off 0 bases at V and 3 bases at J, with 10 bases between the two ends. The CDR3 spans 14 residues. Germline CDR1 is SGHRS and CDR2 is YFSETQ.

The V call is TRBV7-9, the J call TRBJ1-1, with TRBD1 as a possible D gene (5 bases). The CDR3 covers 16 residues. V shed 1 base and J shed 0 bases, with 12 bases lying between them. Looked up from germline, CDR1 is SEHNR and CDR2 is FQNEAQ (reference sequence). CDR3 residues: CASSLGGRQMNTEAFF. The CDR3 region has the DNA TGTGCCAGCAGCTTAGGGGGCCGACAGATGAACACTGAAGCTTTCTTT.

The chain's CDR3 is CASSFDTNTEAFF. CDR3 nucleotide sequence: TGTGCCAGCAGCTTCGACACGAACACTGAAGCTTTCTTT. The rearrangement links TRBV11-3 to TRBJ1-1; D gene ambiguous. Trimming pared 3 bases from V and 1 base from J, leaving 6 bases between. In germline, CDR1 is SGHNT, CDR2 YENEEA. This CDR3 is built from 13 residues.

In DNA form, the CDR3 reads TGTGCCAGCAGCTTAGTTGGAACGGGAGTGCGCCCAGATACGCAGTATTTT. Amino acids: CASSLVGTGVRPDTQYF. The genes are TRBV7-9 and TRBJ2-3, with D possibly matching TRBD2 (6 bases). The length of the CDR3 is 17 residues. The V and J ends lost 1 base and 4 bases respectively, with 18 bases between them. CDR1 is SEHNR and CDR2 is FQNEAQ in the germline V gene (reference sequence).

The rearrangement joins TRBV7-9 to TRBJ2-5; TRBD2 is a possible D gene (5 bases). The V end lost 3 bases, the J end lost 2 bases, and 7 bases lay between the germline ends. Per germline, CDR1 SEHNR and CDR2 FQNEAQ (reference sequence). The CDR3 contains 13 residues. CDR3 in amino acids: CASSFGVQETQYF. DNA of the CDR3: TGTGCCAGCAGCTTCGGGGTACAAGAGACCCAGTACTTC.

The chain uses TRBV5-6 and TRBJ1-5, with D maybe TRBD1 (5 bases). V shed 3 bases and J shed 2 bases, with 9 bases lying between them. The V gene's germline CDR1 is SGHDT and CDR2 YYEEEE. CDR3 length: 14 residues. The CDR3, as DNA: TGTGCCAGCAGCTGGGGCCCAGGCAATCAGCCCCAGCATTTT. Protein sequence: CASSWGPGNQPQHF.

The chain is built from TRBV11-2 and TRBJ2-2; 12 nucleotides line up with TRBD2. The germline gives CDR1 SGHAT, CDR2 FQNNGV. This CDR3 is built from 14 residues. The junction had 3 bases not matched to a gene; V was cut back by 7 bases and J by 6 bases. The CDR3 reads CASTSGRASGELFF. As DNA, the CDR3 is TGTGCCAGCACTAGCGGGAGGGCCTCCGGGGAGCTGTTTTTT.

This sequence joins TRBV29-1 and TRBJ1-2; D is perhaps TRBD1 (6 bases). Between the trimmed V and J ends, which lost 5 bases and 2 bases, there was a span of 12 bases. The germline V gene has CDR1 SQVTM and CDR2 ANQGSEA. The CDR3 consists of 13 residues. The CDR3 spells CSVTLTGNYGYTF. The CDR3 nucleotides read TGCAGCGTTACGCTCACAGGGAACTATGGCTACACCTTC.

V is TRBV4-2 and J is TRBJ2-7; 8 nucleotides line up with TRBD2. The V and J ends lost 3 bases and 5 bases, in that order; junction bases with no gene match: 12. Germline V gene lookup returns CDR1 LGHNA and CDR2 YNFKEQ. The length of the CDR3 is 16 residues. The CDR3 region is CASSHAAGGGTHEQYF. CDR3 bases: TGTGCCAGCAGCCATGCGGCGGGAGGAGGAACCCACGAGCAGTACTTC.

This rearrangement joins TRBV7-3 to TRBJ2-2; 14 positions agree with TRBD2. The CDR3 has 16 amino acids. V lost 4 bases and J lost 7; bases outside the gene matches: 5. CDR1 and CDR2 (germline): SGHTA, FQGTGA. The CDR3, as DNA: TGTGCCAGCAGCTCGGGACTAGCGGGAGCGCTCGGGGAGCTGTTTTTT. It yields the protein CASSSGLAGALGELFF.

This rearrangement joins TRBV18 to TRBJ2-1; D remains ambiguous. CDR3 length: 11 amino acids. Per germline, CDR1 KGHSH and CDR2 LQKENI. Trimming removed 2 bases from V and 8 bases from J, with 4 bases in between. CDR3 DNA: TGTGCCAGCTCACCAGGGCATGAGCAGTTCTTC. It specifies CASSPGHEQFF.

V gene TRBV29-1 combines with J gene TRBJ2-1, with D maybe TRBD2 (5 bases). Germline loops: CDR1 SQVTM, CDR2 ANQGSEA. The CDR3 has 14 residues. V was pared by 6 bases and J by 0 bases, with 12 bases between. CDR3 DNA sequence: TGCAGCGTGGATTTGGGGAGCTCCTACAATGAGCAGTTCTTC. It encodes CSVDLGSSYNEQFF.

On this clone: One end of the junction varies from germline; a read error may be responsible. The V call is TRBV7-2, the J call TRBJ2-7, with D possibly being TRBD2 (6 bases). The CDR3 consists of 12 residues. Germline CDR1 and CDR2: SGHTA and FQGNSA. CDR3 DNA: TGTGCCAGCAGCTTAACCCTGGGAGGACCGGCCTTC. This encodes CASSLTLGGPAF.

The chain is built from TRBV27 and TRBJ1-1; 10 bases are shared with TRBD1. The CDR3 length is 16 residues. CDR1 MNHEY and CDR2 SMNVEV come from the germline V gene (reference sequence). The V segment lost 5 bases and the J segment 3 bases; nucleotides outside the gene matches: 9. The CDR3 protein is CASSQLRDRGYTEAFF. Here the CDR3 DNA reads TGTGCCAGCAGTCAACTCCGGGACAGGGGTTACACTGAAGCTTTCTTT.

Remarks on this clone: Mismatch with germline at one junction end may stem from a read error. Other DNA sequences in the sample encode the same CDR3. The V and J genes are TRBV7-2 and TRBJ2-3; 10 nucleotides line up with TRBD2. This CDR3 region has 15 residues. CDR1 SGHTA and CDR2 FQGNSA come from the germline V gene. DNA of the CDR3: TGTGCCAGCAGATTAGCGGGAGGCGGCACAGATACGCAGTATTTT. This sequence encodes CASRLAGGGTDTQYF.

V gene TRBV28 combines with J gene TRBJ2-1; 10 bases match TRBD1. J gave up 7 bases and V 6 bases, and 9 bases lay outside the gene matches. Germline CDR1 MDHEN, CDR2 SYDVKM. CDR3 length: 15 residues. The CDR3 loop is CASSPTGTGVNEQFF. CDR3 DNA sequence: TGTGCCAGCAGCCCGACCGGGACAGGGGTTAATGAGCAGTTCTTC.